This T cell receptor beta chain appears in the sequencing data of a study of post-analysis software for immune sequencing data. Overall study findings and caveats: The study found significantly lower normalized Chao1 diversity in multiple sclerosis patients than in controls. F measure grouped same-batch samples tightly together.

cDNA libraries of TCR beta carried unique molecular identifiers. TCRdb reprocessed the PCR reads via MiXCR and lists one record per CDR3 protein. Of 750,000 to 950,000 distinct CDR3 sequences listed, roughly 58% are singletons. Concerning this clonotype: The antigen is not known.

The sequencing sample was made of blood. This sequence was found in a girl aged 5-17 years with multiple sclerosis.

This CDR3 reads CSARWTFLETQYF. CDR3 nucleotides: TGCAGTGCTAGGTGGACATTTCTGGAGACCCAGTACTTC. The chain uses TRBV20-1 and TRBJ2-5, with D possibly matching TRBD1 (5 bases). Germline values: CDR1 DFQATT, CDR2 SNEGSKA (reference sequence). This CDR3 is 13 amino acids long. V was cut by 3 bases and J by 5 bases, with 13 bases left in between.